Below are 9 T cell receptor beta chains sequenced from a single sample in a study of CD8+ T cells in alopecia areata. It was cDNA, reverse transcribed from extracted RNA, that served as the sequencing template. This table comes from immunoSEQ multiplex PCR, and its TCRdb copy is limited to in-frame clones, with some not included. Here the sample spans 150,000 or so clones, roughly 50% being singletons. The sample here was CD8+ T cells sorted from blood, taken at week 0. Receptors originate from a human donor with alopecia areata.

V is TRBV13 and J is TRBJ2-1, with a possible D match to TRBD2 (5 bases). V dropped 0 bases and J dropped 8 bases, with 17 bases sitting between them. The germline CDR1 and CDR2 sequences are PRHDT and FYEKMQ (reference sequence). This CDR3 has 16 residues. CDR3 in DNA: TGTGCCAGCAGCTTAGGCGGAGAGGGTTGGACGGATGAGCAGTTCTTC. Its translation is CASSLGGEGWTDEQFF.

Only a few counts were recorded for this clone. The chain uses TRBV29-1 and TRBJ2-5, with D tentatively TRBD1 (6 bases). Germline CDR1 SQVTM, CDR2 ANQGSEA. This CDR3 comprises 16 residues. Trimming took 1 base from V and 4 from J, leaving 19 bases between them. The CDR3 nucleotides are TGCAGCGTTGAAGCGTACCGCAGGGGATTTGGAGAGACCCAGTACTTC. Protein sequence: CSVEAYRRGFGETQYF.

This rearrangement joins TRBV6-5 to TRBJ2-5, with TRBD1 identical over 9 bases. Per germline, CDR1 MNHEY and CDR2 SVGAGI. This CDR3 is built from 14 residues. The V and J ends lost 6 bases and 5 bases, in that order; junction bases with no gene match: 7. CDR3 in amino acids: CASSPQGAWETQYF. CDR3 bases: TGTGCCAGCAGCCCACAGGGGGCTTGGGAGACCCAGTACTTC.

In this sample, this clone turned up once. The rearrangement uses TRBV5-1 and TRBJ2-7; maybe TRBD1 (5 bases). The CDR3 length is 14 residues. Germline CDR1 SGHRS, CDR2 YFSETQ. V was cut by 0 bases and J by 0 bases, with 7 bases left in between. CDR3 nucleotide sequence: TGCGCCAGCAGCTTGGGGGGCACCTCCTACGAGCAGTACTTC. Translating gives CASSLGGTSYEQYF. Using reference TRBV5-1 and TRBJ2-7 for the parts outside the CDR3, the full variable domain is KAGVTQTPRYLIKTRGQQVTLSCSPISGHRSVSWYQQTPGQGLQFLFEYFSETQRNKGNFPGRFSGRQFSNSRSEMNVSTLELGDSALYLCASSLGGTSYEQYFGPGTRLTVT.

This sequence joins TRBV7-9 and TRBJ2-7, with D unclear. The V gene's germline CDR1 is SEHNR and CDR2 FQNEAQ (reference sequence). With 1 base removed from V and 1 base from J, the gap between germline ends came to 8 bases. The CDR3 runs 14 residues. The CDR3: CASSLVGRSYEQYF. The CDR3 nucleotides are TGTGCCAGCAGCTTAGTCGGCAGATCCTACGAGCAGTACTTC.

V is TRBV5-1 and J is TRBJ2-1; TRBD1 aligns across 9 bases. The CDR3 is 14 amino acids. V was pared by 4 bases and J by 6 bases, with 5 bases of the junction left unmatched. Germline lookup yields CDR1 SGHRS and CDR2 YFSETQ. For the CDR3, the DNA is TGCGCCAGCAGCACCCGGGACAGGGTCAATGAGCAGTTCTTC. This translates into CASSTRDRVNEQFF. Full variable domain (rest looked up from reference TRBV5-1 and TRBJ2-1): KAGVTQTPRYLIKTRGQQVTLSCSPISGHRSVSWYQQTPGQGLQFLFEYFSETQRNKGNFPGRFSGRQFSNSRSEMNVSTLELGDSALYLCASSTRDRVNEQFFGPGTRLTVL.

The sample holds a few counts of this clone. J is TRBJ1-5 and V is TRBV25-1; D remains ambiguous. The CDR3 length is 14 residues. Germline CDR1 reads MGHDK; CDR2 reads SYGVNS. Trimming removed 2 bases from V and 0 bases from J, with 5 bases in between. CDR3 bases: TGTGCCAGCAGTGAAGACCATAGCAATCAGCCCCAGCATTTT. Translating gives CASSEDHSNQPQHF.

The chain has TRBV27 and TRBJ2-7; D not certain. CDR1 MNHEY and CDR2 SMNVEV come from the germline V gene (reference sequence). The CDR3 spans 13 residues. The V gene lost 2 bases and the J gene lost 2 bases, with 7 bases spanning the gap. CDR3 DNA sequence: TGTGCCAGCAGTTTAGCTCGGCCCTACGAGCAGTACTTC. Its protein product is CASSLARPYEQYF.

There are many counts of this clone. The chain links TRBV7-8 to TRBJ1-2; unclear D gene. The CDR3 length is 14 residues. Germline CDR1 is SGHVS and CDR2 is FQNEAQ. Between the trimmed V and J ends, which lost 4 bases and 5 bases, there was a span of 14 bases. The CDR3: CASSSTVVFYGYTF. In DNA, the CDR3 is TGTGCCAGCAGCTCGACGGTTGTCTTTTATGGCTACACCTTC. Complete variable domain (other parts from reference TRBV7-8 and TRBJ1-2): GAGVSQSPRYKVAKRGQDVALRCDPISGHVSLFWYQQALGQGPEFLTYFQNEAQLDKSGLPSDRFFAERPEGSVSTLKIQRTQQEDSAVYLCASSSTVVFYGYTFGSGTRLTVV.